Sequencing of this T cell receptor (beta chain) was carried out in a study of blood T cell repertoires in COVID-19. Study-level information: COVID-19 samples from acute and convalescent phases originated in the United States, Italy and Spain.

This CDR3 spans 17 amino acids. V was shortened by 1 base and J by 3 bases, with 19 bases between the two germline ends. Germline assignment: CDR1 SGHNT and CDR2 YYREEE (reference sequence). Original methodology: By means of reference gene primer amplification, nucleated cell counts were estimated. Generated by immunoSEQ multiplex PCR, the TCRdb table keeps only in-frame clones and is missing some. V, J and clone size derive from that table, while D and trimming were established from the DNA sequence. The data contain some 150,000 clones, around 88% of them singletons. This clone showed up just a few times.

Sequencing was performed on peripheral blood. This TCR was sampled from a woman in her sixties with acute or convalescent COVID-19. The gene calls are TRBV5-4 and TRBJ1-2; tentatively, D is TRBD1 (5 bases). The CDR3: CASSLPGWNPSDYGYTF. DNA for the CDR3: TGTGCCAGCAGCTTGCCAGGGTGGAACCCTTCCGACTATGGCTACACCTTC.